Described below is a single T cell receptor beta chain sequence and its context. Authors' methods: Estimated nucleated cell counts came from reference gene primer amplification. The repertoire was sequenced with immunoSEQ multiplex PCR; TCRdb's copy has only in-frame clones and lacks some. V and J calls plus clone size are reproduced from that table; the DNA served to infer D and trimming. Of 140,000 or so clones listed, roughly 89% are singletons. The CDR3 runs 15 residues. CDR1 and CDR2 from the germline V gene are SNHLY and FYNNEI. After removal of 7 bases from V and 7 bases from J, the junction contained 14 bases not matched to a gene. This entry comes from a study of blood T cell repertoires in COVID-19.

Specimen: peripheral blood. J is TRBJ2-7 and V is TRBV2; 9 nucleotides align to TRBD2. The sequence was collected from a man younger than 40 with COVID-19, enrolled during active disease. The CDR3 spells CASNRGVAGVGEQYF. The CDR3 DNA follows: TGTGCCAGCAATCGAGGGGTAGCGGGAGTGGGGGAGCAGTACTTC.